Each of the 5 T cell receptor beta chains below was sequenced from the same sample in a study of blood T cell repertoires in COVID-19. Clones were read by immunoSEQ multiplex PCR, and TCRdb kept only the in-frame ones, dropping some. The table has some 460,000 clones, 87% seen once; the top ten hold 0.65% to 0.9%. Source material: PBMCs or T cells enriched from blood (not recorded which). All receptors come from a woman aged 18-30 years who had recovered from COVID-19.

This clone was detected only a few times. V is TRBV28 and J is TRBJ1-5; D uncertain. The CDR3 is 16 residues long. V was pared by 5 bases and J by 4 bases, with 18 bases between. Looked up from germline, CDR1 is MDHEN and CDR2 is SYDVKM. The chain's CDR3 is CASSELHNRGNQPQHF. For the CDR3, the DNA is TGTGCCAGCAGTGAACTACATAACCGAGGGAATCAGCCCCAGCATTTT.

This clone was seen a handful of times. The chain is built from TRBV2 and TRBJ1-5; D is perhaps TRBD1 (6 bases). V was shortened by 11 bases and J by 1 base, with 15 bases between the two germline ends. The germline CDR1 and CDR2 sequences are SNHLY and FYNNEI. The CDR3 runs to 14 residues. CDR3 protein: CASQQGGSNQPQHF. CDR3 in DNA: TGTGCCTCCCAACAGGGAGGGAGCAATCAGCCCCAGCATTTT.

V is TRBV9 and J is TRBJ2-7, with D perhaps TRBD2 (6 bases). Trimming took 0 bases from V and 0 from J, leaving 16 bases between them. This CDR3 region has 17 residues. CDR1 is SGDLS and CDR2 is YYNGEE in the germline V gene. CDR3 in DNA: TGTGCCAGCAGCGTAGGCACGGCTAGCGAACTCTCCTACGAGCAGTACTTC. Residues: CASSVGTASELSYEQYF.

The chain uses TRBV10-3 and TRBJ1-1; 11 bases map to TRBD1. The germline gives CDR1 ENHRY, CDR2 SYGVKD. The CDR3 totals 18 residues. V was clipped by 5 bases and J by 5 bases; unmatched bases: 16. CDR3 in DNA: TGTGCCATCAGTAAGAGTATAGGACAGGGGGCCCCGGGGACTGAAGCTTTCTTT. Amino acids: CAISKSIGQGAPGTEAFF.

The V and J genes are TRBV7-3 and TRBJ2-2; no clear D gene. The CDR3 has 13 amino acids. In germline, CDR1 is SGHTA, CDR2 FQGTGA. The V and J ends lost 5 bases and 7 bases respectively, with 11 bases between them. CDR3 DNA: TGTGCCAGCAGCCGCCAGAGGAACGGGGAGCTGTTTTTT. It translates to CASSRQRNGELFF.